This T cell receptor (beta chain) was captured in a study of tumour-infiltrating T cells in Burkitt lymphoma. Study context: Overall and progression-free survival were predicted by productive clonality.

V gave up 0 bases and J gave up 5 bases; unmatched junction bases: 7. Germline CDR1 SQVTM, CDR2 ANQGSEA. The CDR3 is 14 amino acids. Repertoires were generated with immunoSEQ multiplex PCR, while TCRdb's copy carries only in-frame clones and drops some. The sample records over 2,500 clones, approximately 83% being singletons. This receptor was identified in a human donor with diffuse large B-cell lymphoma. The chain uses TRBV29-1 and TRBJ2-7, with 7 bases matching TRBD1. The source material was tumor tissue. The chain's CDR3 is CSVEDTTGTDEQYF. In DNA, the CDR3 is TGCAGCGTTGAAGATACGACAGGGACCGACGAGCAGTACTTC.